The 3 T cell receptor beta chains below all came from one sample that was sequenced in a study of T cells in localized non-small cell lung cancer. Profiled with immunoSEQ multiplex PCR; TCRdb holds only in-frame clones, not every one. The table records around 50,000 clones, just over 85% of them present only once. Source: peripheral blood, taken before any cancer treatment. These receptors were obtained from a male donor older than 55 with stage III squamous cell lung carcinoma.

The CDR3 nucleotides read TGTGCCAGCAGCCAAGATTTGACTGAAAAACTGTTTTTT. Translating it yields CASSQDLTEKLFF. The gene calls are TRBV4-2 and TRBJ1-4; D is unresolved. Germline assignment: CDR1 LGHNA and CDR2 YNFKEQ. With 0 bases removed from V and 7 bases from J, the gap between germline ends came to 6 bases. CDR3 size: 13 residues.

This chain links TRBV4-1 with TRBJ2-1; tentatively, D is TRBD1 or TRBD2 (6 bases each). Germline V gives CDR1 MGHRA, CDR2 YSYEKL. Trimming left V 0 bases short and J 6 bases short, with 15 bases between. The CDR3 sequence is 16 residues long. CDR3 nucleotides: TGCGCCAGCAGCCAAGATGGGCAGGGGAGGATCAATGAGCAGTTCTTC. This sequence encodes CASSQDGQGRINEQFF.

The CDR3 DNA is TGTGCCAGCAGCTTAGGGGCAGCTCAGTACTTC. Encoded protein: CASSLGAAQYF. The chain recombines TRBV11-2 with TRBJ2-4; D call uncertain. The V gene's germline CDR1 is SGHAT and CDR2 FQNNGV. Trimming took off 1 base at V and 12 bases at J, with 7 bases between the two ends. The CDR3 sequence is 11 residues long.